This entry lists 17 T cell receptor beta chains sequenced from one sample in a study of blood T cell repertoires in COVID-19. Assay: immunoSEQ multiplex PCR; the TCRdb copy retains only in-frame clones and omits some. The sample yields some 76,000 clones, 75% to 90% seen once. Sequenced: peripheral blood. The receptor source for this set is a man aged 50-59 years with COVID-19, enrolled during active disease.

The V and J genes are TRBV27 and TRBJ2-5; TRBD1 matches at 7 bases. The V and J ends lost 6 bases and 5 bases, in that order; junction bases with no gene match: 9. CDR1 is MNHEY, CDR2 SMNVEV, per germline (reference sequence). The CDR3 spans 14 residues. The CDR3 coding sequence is TGTGCCAGCAGAAAGACAGGGTCGGGGGAGACCCAGTACTTC. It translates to CASRKTGSGETQYF.

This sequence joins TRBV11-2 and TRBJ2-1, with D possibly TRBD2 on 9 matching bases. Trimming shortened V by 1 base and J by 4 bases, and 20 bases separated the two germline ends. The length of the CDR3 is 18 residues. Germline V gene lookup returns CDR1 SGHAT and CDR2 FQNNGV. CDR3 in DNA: TGTGCCAGCAGCTTAGGCCCCAGGGGGCGGGAGGGTTACAATGAGCAGTTCTTC. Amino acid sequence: CASSLGPRGREGYNEQFF. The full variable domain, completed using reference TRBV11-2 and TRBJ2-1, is EAGVAQSPRYKIIEKRQSVAFWCNPISGHATLYWYQQILGQGPKLLIQFQNNGVVDDSQLPKDRFSAERLKGVDSTLKIQPAKLEDSAVYLCASSLGPRGREGYNEQFFGPGTRLTVL.

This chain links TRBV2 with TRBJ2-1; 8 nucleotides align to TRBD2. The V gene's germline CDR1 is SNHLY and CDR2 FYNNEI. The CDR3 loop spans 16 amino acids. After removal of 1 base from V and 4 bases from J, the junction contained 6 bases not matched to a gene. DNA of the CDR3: TGTGCCAGCAGTGAAGGGGGGTCGGGAGGGTACAATGAGCAGTTCTTC. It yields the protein CASSEGGSGGYNEQFF.

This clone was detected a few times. The CDR3 DNA reads TGTGCCAGCAGCTTTAGCGGGAGTGGAACAGATACGCAGTATTTT. Amino acid sequence: CASSFSGSGTDTQYF. The V gene is TRBV7-3, the J gene TRBJ2-3, with 9 positions matching TRBD2. J gave up 3 bases and V 3 bases, and 4 bases lay outside the gene matches. Per the germline V gene, CDR1 is SGHTA and CDR2 is FQGTGA. The CDR3 contains 15 residues. The full variable domain, in which reference TRBV7-3 and TRBJ2-3 provide the parts outside the CDR3, is GAGVSQTPSNKVTEKGKYVELRCDPISGHTALYWYRQSLGQGPEFLIYFQGTGAADDSGLPNDRFFAVRPEGSVSTLKIQRTERGDSAVYLCASSFSGSGTDTQYFGPGTRLTVL.

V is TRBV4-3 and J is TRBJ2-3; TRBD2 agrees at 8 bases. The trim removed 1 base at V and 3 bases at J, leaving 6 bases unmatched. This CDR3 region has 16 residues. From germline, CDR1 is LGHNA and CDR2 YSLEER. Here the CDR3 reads CASSQGSGRVTDTQYF. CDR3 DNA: TGCGCCAGCAGCCAAGGGTCCGGGAGGGTTACAGATACGCAGTATTTT.

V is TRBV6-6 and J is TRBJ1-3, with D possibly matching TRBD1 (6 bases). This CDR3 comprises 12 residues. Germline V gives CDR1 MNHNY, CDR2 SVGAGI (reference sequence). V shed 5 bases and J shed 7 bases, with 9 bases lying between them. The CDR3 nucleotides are TGTGCCAGCAGTACACAGGGTAACACCATATATTTT. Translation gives CASSTQGNTIYF.

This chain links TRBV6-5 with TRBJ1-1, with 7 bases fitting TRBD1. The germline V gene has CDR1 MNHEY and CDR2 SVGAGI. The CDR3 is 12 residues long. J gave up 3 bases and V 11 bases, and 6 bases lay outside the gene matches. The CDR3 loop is CASGQDDTEAFF. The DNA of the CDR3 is TGTGCCTCAGGACAGGATGACACTGAAGCTTTCTTT.

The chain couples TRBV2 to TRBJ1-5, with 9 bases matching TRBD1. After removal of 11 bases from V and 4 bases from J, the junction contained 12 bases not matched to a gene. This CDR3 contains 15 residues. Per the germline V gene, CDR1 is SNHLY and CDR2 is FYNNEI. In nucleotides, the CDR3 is TGTGCCTCCCGAATTAAGGGACAGGGAAATCAGCCCCAGCATTTT. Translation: CASRIKGQGNQPQHF. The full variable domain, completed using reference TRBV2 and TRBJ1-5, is EPEVTQTPSHQVTQMGQEVILRCVPISNHLYFYWYRQILGQKVEFLVSFYNNEISEKSEIFDDQFSVERPDGSNFTLKIRSTKLEDSAMYFCASRIKGQGNQPQHFGDGTRLSIL.

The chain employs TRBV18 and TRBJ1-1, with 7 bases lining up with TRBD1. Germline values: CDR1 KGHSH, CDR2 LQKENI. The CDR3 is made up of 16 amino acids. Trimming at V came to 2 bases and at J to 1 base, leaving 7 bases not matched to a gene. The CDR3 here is CASSPFGGTANTEAFF. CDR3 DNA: TGTGCCAGCTCACCATTTGGAGGGACAGCGAACACTGAAGCTTTCTTT.

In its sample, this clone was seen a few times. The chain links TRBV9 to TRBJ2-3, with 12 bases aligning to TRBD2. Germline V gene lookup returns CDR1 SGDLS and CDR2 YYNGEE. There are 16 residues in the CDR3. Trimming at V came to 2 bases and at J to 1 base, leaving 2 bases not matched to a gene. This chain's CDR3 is CASSVGLAGRTDTQYF. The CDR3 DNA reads TGTGCCAGCAGCGTTGGACTAGCGGGACGCACAGATACGCAGTATTTT.

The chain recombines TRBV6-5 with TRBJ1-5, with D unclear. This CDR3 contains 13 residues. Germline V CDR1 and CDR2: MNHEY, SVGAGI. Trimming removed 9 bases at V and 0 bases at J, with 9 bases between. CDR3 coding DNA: TGTGCCAGTTCCCTGTTTAGCAATCAGCCCCAGCATTTT. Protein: CASSLFSNQPQHF.

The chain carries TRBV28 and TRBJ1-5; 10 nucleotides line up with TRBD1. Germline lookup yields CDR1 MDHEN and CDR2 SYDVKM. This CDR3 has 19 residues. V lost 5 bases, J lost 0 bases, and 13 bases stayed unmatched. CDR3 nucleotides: TGTGCCAGCAGTCACCCCCCAGGGACAGGGGTGGATAGCAATCAGCCCCAGCATTTT. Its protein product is CASSHPPGTGVDSNQPQHF.

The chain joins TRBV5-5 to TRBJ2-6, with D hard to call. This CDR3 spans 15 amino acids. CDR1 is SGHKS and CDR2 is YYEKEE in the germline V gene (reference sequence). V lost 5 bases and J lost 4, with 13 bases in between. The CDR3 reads CASRRDTSGANVLTF. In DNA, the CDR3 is TGTGCCAGCAGGAGAGACACCTCCGGGGCCAACGTCCTGACTTTC. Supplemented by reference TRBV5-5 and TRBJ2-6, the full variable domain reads DAGVTQSPTHLIKTRGQQVTLRCSPISGHKSVSWYQQVLGQGPQFIFQYYEKEERGRGNFPDRFSARQFPNYSSELNVNALLLGDSALYLCASRRDTSGANVLTFGAGSRLTVL.

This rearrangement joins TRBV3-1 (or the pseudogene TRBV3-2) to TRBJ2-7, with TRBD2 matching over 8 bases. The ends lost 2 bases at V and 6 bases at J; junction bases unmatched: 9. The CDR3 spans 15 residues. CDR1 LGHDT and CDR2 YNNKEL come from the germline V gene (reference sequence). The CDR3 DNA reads TGTGCCAGCAGCCAACGCGGGACTAGACTGTCCGAGCAGTACTTC. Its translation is CASSQRGTRLSEQYF.

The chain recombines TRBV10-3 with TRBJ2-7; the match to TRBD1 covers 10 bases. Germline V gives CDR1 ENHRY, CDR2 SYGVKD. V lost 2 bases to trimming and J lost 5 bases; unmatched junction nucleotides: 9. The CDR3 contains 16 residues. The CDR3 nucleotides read TGTGCCATCAGTGAGGATTCGGGACAGGGGCGAAACGAGCAGTACTTC. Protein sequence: CAISEDSGQGRNEQYF.

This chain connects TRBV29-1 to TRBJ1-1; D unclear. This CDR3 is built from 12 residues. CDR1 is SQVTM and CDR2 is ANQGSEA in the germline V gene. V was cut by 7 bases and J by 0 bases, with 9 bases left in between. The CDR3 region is CSGLGMNTEAFF. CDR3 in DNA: TGCAGCGGGCTGGGCATGAACACTGAAGCTTTCTTT.

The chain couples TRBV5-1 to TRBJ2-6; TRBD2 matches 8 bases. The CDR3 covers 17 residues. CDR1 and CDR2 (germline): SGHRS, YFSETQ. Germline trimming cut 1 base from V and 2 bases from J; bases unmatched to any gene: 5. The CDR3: CASSLTSGLAGANVLTF. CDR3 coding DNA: TGCGCCAGCAGCTTGACTAGCGGCCTTGCTGGGGCCAACGTCCTGACTTTC.